This TCR beta chain is from a study of CD8 T cells in ankylosing spondylitis. Quantitative 5'-RACE with molecular barcodes generated TCR beta libraries. TCRdb fed the 5' RACE reads into MiXCR, producing one record per CDR3 protein. The table has about 800,000 distinct CDR3 sequences, roughly 12% seen once. For this clonotype: Its antigen is still unknown.

The V gene's germline CDR1 is DFQATT and CDR2 SNEGSKA (reference sequence). The CDR3 has 14 residues. V lost 1 base and J 3 bases, leaving 10 bases between the germline ends. Study-level results: Disease-linked clones were found to be CD8+ and relatively rare in peripheral blood. Among TCR beta sequences, a motif of several highly homologous variants appeared characteristic of ankylosing spondylitis blood. In synovial fluid and blood from reactive arthritis, some motif variants were previously reported. The clones that were linked to disease were reported to be significantly enriched in matched synovial fluid samples from ankylosing spondylitis patients.

The chain carries TRBV20-1 and TRBJ1-5; D ambiguous. The clonotype originates from a male donor with ankylosing spondylitis. The sequenced sample consisted of blood, either unsorted or a sorted T cell fraction (not recorded which). For the CDR3, the DNA is TGCAGTGCTAGAGTGGGGTGGGTCAATCAGCCCCAGCATTTT. Encoded protein: CSARVGWVNQPQHF.